A selection of T cell receptor beta chains follows, all from one sample in a study of cytomegalovirus exposure and HLA in healthy donors. Here immunoSEQ multiplex PCR was the method, and the copy in TCRdb shows in-frame clones only, minus some. The sample lists 160,000 or so clones; about 85% were seen once. Sequencing used PBMCs. The receptors here all came from a man aged 18 to 29 in good health and CMV-seronegative. Both conserved end residues are part of each CDR3. A D gene is named only where the DNA matches it firmly. Size tells how often a clone was seen (once, few, many) or the class of an expanded clone, and some rows leave it out.

CDR3aa: CASSLRGQGLGNSPLHF; CDR3nt: TGTGCCAGCAGCTTGCGGGGACAGGGGTTAGGTAATTCACCCCTCCACTTT; v_gene: TRBV5-6; len: 17; d_gene: TRBD1; abundance: .; j_gene: TRBJ1-6
CDR3aa: CASRGGEGLNTEAFF; CDR3nt: TGTGCCAGCAGGGGAGGAGAGGGACTGAACACTGAAGCTTTCTTT; v_gene: TRBV2; len: 15; d_gene: .; abundance: .; j_gene: TRBJ1-1
CDR3aa: CASRDRSSSTEAFF; CDR3nt: TGTGCCAGCAGGGACAGGTCCTCGAGCACTGAAGCTTTCTTT; v_gene: TRBV27; len: 14; d_gene: TRBD1; abundance: .; j_gene: TRBJ1-1
CDR3aa: CASSYPGTGENSPLHF; CDR3nt: TGTGCCAGCAGCTATCCTGGGACAGGGGAAAATTCACCCCTCCACTTT; v_gene: TRBV6-6; len: 16; d_gene: TRBD1; abundance: .; j_gene: TRBJ1-6
CDR3aa: CASSALAGATDTQYF; CDR3nt: TGTGCCAGCAGCGCCCTAGCGGGAGCCACAGATACGCAGTATTTT; v_gene: TRBV11-2; len: 15; d_gene: TRBD2; abundance: .; j_gene: TRBJ2-3
CDR3aa: CAISDHSFSYEQYF; CDR3nt: TGTGCCATCAGTGATCACAGTTTCTCCTACGAGCAGTACTTC; v_gene: TRBV10-3; len: 14; d_gene: .; abundance: .; j_gene: TRBJ2-7
CDR3aa: CASSSTPDRFSYNEQFF; CDR3nt: TGCGCCAGCAGCTCCACCCCTGACAGGTTCTCCTACAATGAGCAGTTCTTC; v_gene: TRBV5-1; len: 17; d_gene: .; abundance: .; j_gene: TRBJ2-1
CDR3aa: CSVVSPGQGSSYNEQFF; CDR3nt: TGCAGCGTTGTTAGTCCGGGACAGGGGAGCTCCTACAATGAGCAGTTCTTC; v_gene: TRBV29-1; len: 17; d_gene: TRBD1; abundance: .; j_gene: TRBJ2-1
CDR3aa: CASSSIRQGPRGANVLTF; CDR3nt: TGTGCCAGCAGTTCAATCAGACAGGGCCCTCGGGGGGCCAACGTCCTGACTTTC; v_gene: TRBV27; len: 18; d_gene: TRBD1; abundance: .; j_gene: TRBJ2-6
CDR3aa: CASTKTGEILKTQYF; CDR3nt: TGCGCCAGCACAAAGACAGGGGAGATCTTAAAGACCCAGTACTTC; v_gene: TRBV5-1; len: 15; d_gene: TRBD1; abundance: .; j_gene: TRBJ2-5
CDR3aa: CASSQGRTGLGETQYF; CDR3nt: TGCGCCAGCAGCCAAGGTAGGACAGGCCTTGGCGAGACCCAGTACTTC; v_gene: TRBV4-3; len: 16; d_gene: TRBD1; abundance: once; j_gene: TRBJ2-5
CDR3aa: CASSRGVGNTEAFF; CDR3nt: TGTGCCAGCTCGCGGGGGGTTGGGAACACTGAAGCTTTCTTT; v_gene: TRBV18; len: 14; d_gene: .; abundance: few; j_gene: TRBJ1-1
CDR3aa: CASSRPGQGNRVEAFF; CDR3nt: TGTGCCAGCAGCAGACCGGGACAGGGTAATCGGGTTGAAGCTTTCTTT; v_gene: TRBV7-9; len: 16; d_gene: TRBD1; abundance: .; j_gene: TRBJ1-1
CDR3aa: CASSLRVAQGAIGSNEQYF; CDR3nt: TGTGCCAGCAGCTTAAGGGTGGCGCAGGGGGCGATCGGGAGTAACGAGCAGTACTTC; v_gene: TRBV7-2; len: 19; d_gene: TRBD1; abundance: .; j_gene: TRBJ2-7
CDR3aa: CASNRDMNEKLFF; CDR3nt: TGCGCCAGCAACCGGGACATGAACGAAAAACTGTTTTTT; v_gene: TRBV4-1; len: 13; d_gene: .; abundance: .; j_gene: TRBJ1-4
CDR3aa: CASSLTRETEAFF; CDR3nt: TGTGCCAGCAGCTTAACCCGAGAAACTGAAGCTTTCTTT; v_gene: TRBV11-3; len: 13; d_gene: .; abundance: .; j_gene: TRBJ1-1
CDR3aa: CASSLSGTGITEAFF; CDR3nt: TGTGCCAGCAGTTTATCGGGAACAGGGATCACTGAAGCTTTCTTT; v_gene: TRBV27; len: 15; d_gene: .; abundance: .; j_gene: TRBJ1-1
CDR3aa: CASSLGQGEETQYF; CDR3nt: TGCGCCAGCAGCCTCGGACAGGGGGAAGAGACCCAGTACTTC; v_gene: TRBV5-1; len: 14; d_gene: TRBD1; abundance: .; j_gene: TRBJ2-5
CDR3aa: CASSLDGTSGYNEQFF; CDR3nt: TGCGCCAGCAGCTTGGACGGGACTAGCGGGTACAATGAGCAGTTCTTC; v_gene: TRBV5-1; len: 16; d_gene: TRBD2; abundance: .; j_gene: TRBJ2-1
CDR3aa: CSVEDRRGAEEQYF; CDR3nt: TGCAGCGTTGAAGATCGTCGGGGGGCGGAGGAGCAGTACTTC; v_gene: TRBV29-1; len: 14; d_gene: .; abundance: .; j_gene: TRBJ2-7
CDR3aa: CASSSGNEQFF; CDR3nt: TGTGCCAGCAGCTCAGGGAATGAGCAGTTCTTC; v_gene: TRBV6-5; len: 11; d_gene: .; abundance: .; j_gene: TRBJ2-1
CDR3aa: CASSVGGETQYF; CDR3nt: TGTGCCAGCAGCGTAGGGGGCGAGACCCAGTACTTC; v_gene: TRBV9; len: 12; d_gene: .; abundance: .; j_gene: TRBJ2-5
CDR3aa: CASSVGDSLYEQYF; CDR3nt: TGTGCCAGCAGCGTAGGGGACAGTCTCTACGAGCAGTACTTC; v_gene: TRBV9; len: 14; d_gene: TRBD1; abundance: .; j_gene: TRBJ2-7
CDR3aa: CASSDSTSGSNTQYF; CDR3nt: TGTGCCAGCAGTGACTCGACTAGCGGGAGTAATACGCAGTATTTT; v_gene: TRBV6-4; len: 15; d_gene: TRBD2; abundance: .; j_gene: TRBJ2-3
CDR3aa: CASSLAWTGGPDTQYF; CDR3nt: TGTGCCAGCAGCTTAGCGTGGACGGGGGGGCCAGATACGCAGTATTTT; v_gene: TRBV7-6; len: 16; d_gene: TRBD2; abundance: .; j_gene: TRBJ2-3
CDR3aa: CASSLGHREETQYF; CDR3nt: TGCGCCAGCAGCCTGGGACATAGAGAAGAGACCCAGTACTTC; v_gene: TRBV5-1; len: 14; d_gene: .; abundance: .; j_gene: TRBJ2-5
CDR3aa: CSAGGGYGYTF; CDR3nt: TGCAGTGCTGGGGGGGGCTATGGCTACACCTTC; v_gene: TRBV20-1; len: 11; d_gene: .; abundance: .; j_gene: TRBJ1-2
CDR3aa: CASSVTRGYTF; CDR3nt: TGTGCCAGCAGTGTGACCAGGGGCTACACCTTC; v_gene: TRBV6-1; len: 11; d_gene: .; abundance: .; j_gene: TRBJ1-2
CDR3aa: CANTGTDQETQYF; CDR3nt: TGTGCCAACACCGGGACAGACCAAGAGACCCAGTACTTC; v_gene: TRBV7-9; len: 13; d_gene: TRBD1; abundance: .; j_gene: TRBJ2-5
CDR3aa: CASRAGGRDEQFF; CDR3nt: TGTGCCAGTAGGGCGGGGGGACGCGATGAGCAGTTCTTC; v_gene: TRBV19; len: 13; d_gene: TRBD2; abundance: once; j_gene: TRBJ2-1
CDR3aa: CASSQVTGSNQPQHF; CDR3nt: TGTGCCAGCAGCCAAGTGACAGGTTCCAATCAGCCCCAGCATTTT; v_gene: TRBV4-2; len: 15; d_gene: .; abundance: .; j_gene: TRBJ1-5
CDR3aa: CASSYSGQGAASEQYF; CDR3nt: TGTGCCAGCAGTTACTCAGGACAGGGGGCCGCTAGCGAGCAGTACTTC; v_gene: TRBV6-5; len: 16; d_gene: TRBD1; abundance: .; j_gene: TRBJ2-7
CDR3aa: CASSAGQAGNTIYF; CDR3nt: TGTGCCAGCAGCGCGGGACAGGCTGGAAACACCATATATTTT; v_gene: TRBV5-4; len: 14; d_gene: TRBD1; abundance: .; j_gene: TRBJ1-3
CDR3aa: CASSITLGWSYEQYF; CDR3nt: TGTGCCAGTAGTATTACTCTAGGATGGTCCTACGAGCAGTACTTC; v_gene: TRBV19; len: 15; d_gene: .; abundance: .; j_gene: TRBJ2-7
CDR3aa: CAIRSGTGFTGELFF; CDR3nt: TGTGCCATCAGATCCGGGACAGGGTTCACCGGGGAGCTGTTTTTT; v_gene: TRBV10-3; len: 15; d_gene: TRBD1; abundance: .; j_gene: TRBJ2-2
CDR3aa: CASRLRAENTGELFF; CDR3nt: TGTGCCAGCCGCCTGAGGGCGGAGAACACCGGGGAGCTGTTTTTT; v_gene: TRBV2; len: 15; d_gene: .; abundance: .; j_gene: TRBJ2-2
CDR3aa: CASSFYRQHTEAFF; CDR3nt: TGTGCCAGCAGTTTTTATCGACAGCACACTGAAGCTTTCTTT; v_gene: TRBV28; len: 14; d_gene: .; abundance: .; j_gene: TRBJ1-1
CDR3aa: CASSHLGGGEQYF; CDR3nt: TGTGCCAGCAGCCACCTTGGGGGGGGTGAGCAGTACTTC; v_gene: TRBV14; len: 13; d_gene: TRBD2; abundance: few; j_gene: TRBJ2-7
CDR3aa: CASSQDGQGGQETQYF; CDR3nt: TGTGCCAGCAGCCAAGATGGGCAGGGTGGGCAAGAGACCCAGTACTTC; v_gene: TRBV4-2; len: 16; d_gene: .; abundance: few; j_gene: TRBJ2-5